This T cell receptor beta chain was obtained from a study of T cell repertoires in cytomegalovirus infection. Study-wide background: Evidence of both CMV infection and a matching HLA type came from public TCR beta signatures.

This clonotype was counted between two and nine times. The antigen is undetermined. TCRdb re-derived calls from the reads in MiXCR, one entry per CDR3 protein. The sample has about 920,000 distinct CDR3 sequences; around 32% are singletons. The source is a human donor in good health (CMV status not recorded). Some clones in this sample may be carry-over from other donors' samples. This material consisted of cultured CD8+ T cells from PBMCs, taken from culture after CMV antigen stimulation.

This chain's CDR3 is CASSYDRGRKTEAFF. For the CDR3, the DNA is TGTGCCAGCAGTTATGACAGGGGGCGAAAAACTGAAGCTTTCTTT. J is TRBJ1-1 and V is TRBV27; 10 bases agree with TRBD1. Germline-derived CDR1 and CDR2 are MNHEY and SMNVEV (reference sequence). V was clipped by 4 bases and J by 5 bases; unmatched bases: 7. The CDR3 spans 15 residues.